Each of the 7 T cell receptor beta chains below was sequenced from the same sample in a study of shared clonotypes between healthy human individuals (TCRdb year 2020). Library method: the immunoSEQ multiplex PCR assay. TCRdb re-hosts the immuneACCESS table, in-frame sequences only. Its copies lack some clones; in the studies checked, an unresolved V gene accounts for under half of them, and the cause for the rest is not known. Counted in this sample were about 2.4 million clones; more than 90% of them appeared once. The ten largest account for around 0.15% of the sample. The sample taken for sequencing was naive CD4+ T cells sorted from blood. The cell subset or site label, read with the paper, signifies: CD45RA+ positively selected. These receptors all stem from a man between 18 and 35 years old in good health.

The CDR3 region has the DNA TGCGCCAGCAGTCCCCGGGACAGGGTTAGCACAGATACGCAGTATTTT. Its protein product is CASSPRDRVSTDTQYF. This rearrangement joins TRBV10-2 to TRBJ2-3; 9 bases map to TRBD1. The CDR3 is 16 residues long. CDR1 WSHSY and CDR2 SAAADI come from the germline V gene. V shed 5 bases and J 0 bases; nucleotides not matched to a gene: 6.

This chain uses TRBV6-1 with TRBJ1-3; D might be TRBD1 (6 bases). V dropped 1 base and J dropped 0 bases, with 10 bases sitting between them. The CDR3 totals 16 residues. Germline lookup yields CDR1 MNHNS and CDR2 SASEGT. The CDR3 DNA is TGTGCCAGCAGTGAAGTGGCAGGGGTCTCTGGAAACACCATATATTTT. It translates to CASSEVAGVSGNTIYF.

The chain has TRBV28 and TRBJ2-3, with 10 bases aligning to TRBD2. The V segment lost 11 bases and the J segment 14 bases; nucleotides outside the gene matches: 13. From germline, CDR1 is MDHEN and CDR2 SYDVKM. This CDR3 comprises 12 residues. CDR3 bases: TGTGCCGTTCGGGGGCTAGCGGGGGCCTGGTATTTT. Protein product: CAVRGLAGAWYF.

The rearrangement uses TRBV7-8 and TRBJ1-1, with D tentatively TRBD1 (6 bases). Germline CDR1 reads SGHVS; CDR2 reads FQNEAQ. V lost 1 base, J lost 5 bases, and 11 bases lay in between. The CDR3 has 14 amino acids. This chain's CDR3 is CASSLGGGRTEAFF. The CDR3 nucleotides are TGTGCCAGCAGCTTAGGAGGGGGGAGGACTGAAGCTTTCTTT. Full variable domain (remainder filled in from reference TRBV7-8 and TRBJ1-1): GAGVSQSPRYKVAKRGQDVALRCDPISGHVSLFWYQQALGQGPEFLTYFQNEAQLDKSGLPSDRFFAERPEGSVSTLKIQRTQQEDSAVYLCASSLGGGRTEAFFGQGTRLTVV.

The rearrangement links TRBV5-1 to TRBJ2-1, with a possible D match to TRBD2 (7 bases). V was trimmed by 0 bases and J by 8 bases, leaving 21 bases between them. The CDR3 is made up of 17 amino acids. Per the germline V gene, CDR1 is SGHRS and CDR2 is YFSETQ. CDR3: CASSLGYLRGALDEQFF. The CDR3 nucleotides read TGCGCCAGCAGCTTGGGATACCTCCGGGGGGCCCTGGATGAGCAGTTCTTC.

The chain has TRBV7-3 and TRBJ2-7, with D unresolved. The CDR3 runs 14 residues. Trimming cost V 5 bases and J 1 base, with 12 bases left between them. CDR1 is SGHTA, CDR2 FQGTGA, per germline. The CDR3 region has the DNA TGTGCCAGCAGCCCCAATTCCGAGTCCTACGAGCAGTACTTC. Protein: CASSPNSESYEQYF.

V is TRBV28 and J is TRBJ2-2; no reliable D call. CDR1 and CDR2 from the germline V gene are MDHEN and SYDVKM. The CDR3 extends over 12 amino acids. V was cut by 11 bases and J by 5 bases, with 12 bases left in between. The CDR3 DNA follows: TGTGCCTCACAGTCTGGGACCGGGGAGCTGTTTTTT. Amino acid sequence: CASQSGTGELFF.